The T cell receptor beta chain described here comes from a study of control samples from healthy donors and cancer patients. Some clones are missing from TCRdb's copy, which holds only in-frame ones; the method was immunoSEQ multiplex PCR. The table has about 88,000 clones, more than 85% seen once. Germline lookup yields CDR1 SEHNR and CDR2 FQNEAQ (reference sequence). V was clipped by 1 base and J by 6 bases, with 13 bases between them. This CDR3 region has 15 residues. This TCR was recovered from a young man in good health. V usage is TRBV7-9 and J usage is TRBJ2-1, with D possibly matching TRBD1 (6 bases). Material: blood. CDR3 nucleotides: TGTGCCAGCAGCTTAGAGACAGGTGTGGTCAATGAGCAGTTCTTC. As protein: CASSLETGVVNEQFF.